Reported below is one TCR beta chain. Its target is unknown. With 60 Vbeta and 13 Jbeta primers, the PCR was carried out. The table came from immunoSEQ multiplex PCR; TCRdb's copy has only in-frame clones and leaves some out. The sample has some 130,000 clones; roughly four fifths are singletons. This sample is drawn from a study of cytomegalovirus exposure and HLA in healthy donors. Study-level points and caveats: At a 0.05 false discovery rate, a later analysis found around 15,000 TCR beta sequences to be associated with HLA alleles. There were reportedly fewer N-insertions in an Asian-associated ancestry cluster than the approximately 640-donor mean, in a later analysis.

The V gene end was trimmed by 0 bases and the J gene end by 7 bases; junction bases not matched to a gene: 10. The CDR3 has 17 amino acids. In germline, CDR1 is LGHNA, CDR2 YNFKEQ. Participants comprised healthy donors of bone marrow. The sequenced sample was PBMCs. The sequence was collected from a woman aged 25 to 45 in good health and CMV-seropositive. The gene calls are TRBV4-2 and TRBJ2-2; 8 nucleotides agree with TRBD2. DNA of the CDR3: TGTGCCAGCAGCCAAGACGGTAGCCCCGGGAGGGGCGGGGAGCTGTTTTTT. Protein sequence: CASSQDGSPGRGGELFF.